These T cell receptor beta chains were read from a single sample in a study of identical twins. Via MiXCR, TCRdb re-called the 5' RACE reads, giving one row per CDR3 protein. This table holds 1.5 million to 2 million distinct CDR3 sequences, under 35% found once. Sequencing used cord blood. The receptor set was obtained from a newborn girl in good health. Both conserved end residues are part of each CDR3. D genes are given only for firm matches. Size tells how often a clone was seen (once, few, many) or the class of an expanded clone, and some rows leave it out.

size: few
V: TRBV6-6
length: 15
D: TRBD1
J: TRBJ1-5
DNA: TGTGCCAGCAGTTATCTGACAGGGGGCAATCAGCCCCAGCATTTT
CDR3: CASSYLTGGNQPQHF

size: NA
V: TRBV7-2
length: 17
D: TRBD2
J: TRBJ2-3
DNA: TGTGCCAGCAGCTTAGGGGGACTAGCGGGAAGGACAGATACGCAGTATTTT
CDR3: CASSLGGLAGRTDTQYF

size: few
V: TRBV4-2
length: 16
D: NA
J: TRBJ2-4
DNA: TGTGCCAGCAGCCAAGATTTACTGAAAGCCAAAAACATTCAGTACTTC
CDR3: CASSQDLLKAKNIQYF

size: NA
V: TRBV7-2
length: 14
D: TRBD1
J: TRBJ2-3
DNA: TGTGCCAGCAGCTTCGACAGGGGGCTTTATACGCAGTATTTT
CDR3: CASSFDRGLYTQYF

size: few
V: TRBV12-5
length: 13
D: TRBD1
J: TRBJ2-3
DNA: TGTGCTAGTGGTATACAGGGGGCAGATACGCAGTATTTT
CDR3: CASGIQGADTQYF

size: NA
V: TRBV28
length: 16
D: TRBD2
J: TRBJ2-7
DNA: TGTGCCAGCAGTCCTGATAGCGGGAGGGCCTCCTACGAGCAGTACTTC
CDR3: CASSPDSGRASYEQYF

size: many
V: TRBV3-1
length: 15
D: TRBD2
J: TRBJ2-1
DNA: TGTGCCAGCAGCCAAGGCCTAGCGGGAGGCAATGAGCAGTTCTTC
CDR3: CASSQGLAGGNEQFF

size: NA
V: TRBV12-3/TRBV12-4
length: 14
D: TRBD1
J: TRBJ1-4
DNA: TGTGCCGGCAGGATGACAGGGATGAATGAAAAACTGTTTTTT
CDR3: CAGRMTGMNEKLFF

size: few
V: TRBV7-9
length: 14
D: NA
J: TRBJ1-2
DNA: TGTGCCAGCAGCCCGAGGTGGGGGGTCTATGGCTACACCTTC
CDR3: CASSPRWGVYGYTF

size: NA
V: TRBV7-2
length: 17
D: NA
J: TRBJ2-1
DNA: TGTGCCAGCAGCTTAGGGACTGGCGGGTACTCCTACAATGAGCAGTTCTTC
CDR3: CASSLGTGGYSYNEQFF

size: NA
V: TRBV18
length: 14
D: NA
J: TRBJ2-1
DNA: TGTGCCAGCTCACCATTTGCGGGACTCAATGAGCAGTTCTTC
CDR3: CASSPFAGLNEQFF

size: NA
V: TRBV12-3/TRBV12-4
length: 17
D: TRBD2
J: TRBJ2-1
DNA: TGTGCCAGCAGTTTCGCGGTAGCGGGAGGTACGGACAATGAGCAGTTCTTC
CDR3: CASSFAVAGGTDNEQFF

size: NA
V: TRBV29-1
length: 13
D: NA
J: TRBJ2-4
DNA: TGCCGCGTCCGAAATGACCCGGAAAACATTCAGTACTTC
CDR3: CRVRNDPENIQYF

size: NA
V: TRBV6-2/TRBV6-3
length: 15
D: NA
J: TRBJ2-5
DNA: TGTGCCAGCGGTTACTCGACGGCTCTCAGCGAGACCCAGTACTTC
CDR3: CASGYSTALSETQYF

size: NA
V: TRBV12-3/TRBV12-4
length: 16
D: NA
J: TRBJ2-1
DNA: TGTGCCAGCAGTGAGGTATGGGGGAGCTCCTACAATGAGCAGTTCTTC
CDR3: CASSEVWGSSYNEQFF

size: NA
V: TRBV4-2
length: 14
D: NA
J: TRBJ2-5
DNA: TGTGCCAGCAGCCAAGGGCGGGGAAGGGAGACCCAGTACTTC
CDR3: CASSQGRGRETQYF

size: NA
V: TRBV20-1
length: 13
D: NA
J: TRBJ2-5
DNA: TGCAGTGCTAGGGGCGGGGACCAAGAGACCCAGTACTTC
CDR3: CSARGGDQETQYF